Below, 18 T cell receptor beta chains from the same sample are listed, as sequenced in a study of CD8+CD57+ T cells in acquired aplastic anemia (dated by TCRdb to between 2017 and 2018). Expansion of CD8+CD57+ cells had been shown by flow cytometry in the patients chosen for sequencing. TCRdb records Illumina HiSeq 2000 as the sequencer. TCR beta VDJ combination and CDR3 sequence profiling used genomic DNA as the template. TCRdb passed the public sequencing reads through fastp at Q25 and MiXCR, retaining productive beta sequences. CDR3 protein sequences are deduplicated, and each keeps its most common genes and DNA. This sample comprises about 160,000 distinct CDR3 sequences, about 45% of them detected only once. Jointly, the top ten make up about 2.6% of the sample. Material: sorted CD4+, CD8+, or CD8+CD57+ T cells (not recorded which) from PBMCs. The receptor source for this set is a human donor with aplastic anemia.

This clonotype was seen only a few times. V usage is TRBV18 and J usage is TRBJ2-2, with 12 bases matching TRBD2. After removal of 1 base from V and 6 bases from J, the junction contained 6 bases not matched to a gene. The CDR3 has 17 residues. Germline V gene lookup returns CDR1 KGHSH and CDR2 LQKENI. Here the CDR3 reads CASSPLPLAGGPGELFF. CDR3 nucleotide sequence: TGTGCCAGCTCACCACTACCACTAGCGGGAGGACCCGGGGAGCTGTTTTTT.

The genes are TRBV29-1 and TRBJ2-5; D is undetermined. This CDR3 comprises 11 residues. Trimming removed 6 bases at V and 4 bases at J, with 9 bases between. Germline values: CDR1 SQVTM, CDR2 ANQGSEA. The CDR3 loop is CSVSSTETQYF. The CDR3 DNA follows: TGCAGCGTCTCCAGTACAGAGACCCAGTACTTC.

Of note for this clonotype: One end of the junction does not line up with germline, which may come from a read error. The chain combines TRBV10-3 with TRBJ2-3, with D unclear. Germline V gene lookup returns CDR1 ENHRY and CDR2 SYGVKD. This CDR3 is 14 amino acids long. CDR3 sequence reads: CASSLLPGTDTQYF. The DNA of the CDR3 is TGTGCCAGCAGTCTTCTACCTGGCACAGATACGCAGTATTTT.

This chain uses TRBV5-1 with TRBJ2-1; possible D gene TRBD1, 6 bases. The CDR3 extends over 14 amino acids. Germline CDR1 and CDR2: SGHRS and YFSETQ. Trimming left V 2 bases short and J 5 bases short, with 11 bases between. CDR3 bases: TGCGCCAGCAGCTTAGGACAGCCTGACAATGAGCAGTTCTTC. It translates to CASSLGQPDNEQFF. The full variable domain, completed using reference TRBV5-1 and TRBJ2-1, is KAGVTQTPRYLIKTRGQQVTLSCSPISGHRSVSWYQQTPGQGLQFLFEYFSETQRNKGNFPGRFSGRQFSNSRSEMNVSTLELGDSALYLCASSLGQPDNEQFFGPGTRLTVL.

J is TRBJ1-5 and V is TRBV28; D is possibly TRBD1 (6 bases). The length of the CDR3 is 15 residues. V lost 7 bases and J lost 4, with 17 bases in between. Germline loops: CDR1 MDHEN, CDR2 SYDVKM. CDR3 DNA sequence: TGTGCCAGCATCCCCGGAGGACAGCCAAATCAGCCCCAGCATTTT. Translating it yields CASIPGGQPNQPQHF.

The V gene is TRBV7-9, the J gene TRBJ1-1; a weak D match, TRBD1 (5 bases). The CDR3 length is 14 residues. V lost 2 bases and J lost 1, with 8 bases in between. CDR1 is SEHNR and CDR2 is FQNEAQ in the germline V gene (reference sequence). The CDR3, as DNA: TGTGCCAGCAGCTTACACGGACAGAACACTGAAGCTTTCTTT. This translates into CASSLHGQNTEAFF.

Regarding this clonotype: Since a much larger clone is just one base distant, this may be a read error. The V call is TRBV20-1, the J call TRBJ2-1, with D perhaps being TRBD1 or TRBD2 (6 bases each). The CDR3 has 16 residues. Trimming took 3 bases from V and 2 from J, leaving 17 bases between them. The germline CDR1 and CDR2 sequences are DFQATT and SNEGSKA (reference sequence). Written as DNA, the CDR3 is TGCAGTGCTAGGAGGGGGGCGGGGAGCCCCTACAATGAGCAGTTCTTC. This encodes CSARRGAGSPYNEQFF.

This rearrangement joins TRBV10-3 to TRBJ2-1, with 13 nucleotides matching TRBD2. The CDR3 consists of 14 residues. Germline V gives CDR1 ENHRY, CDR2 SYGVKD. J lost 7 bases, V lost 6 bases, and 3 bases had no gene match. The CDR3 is CAIRMGLAGNEQFF. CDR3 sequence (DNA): TGTGCCATCAGAATGGGACTAGCGGGAAATGAGCAGTTCTTC.

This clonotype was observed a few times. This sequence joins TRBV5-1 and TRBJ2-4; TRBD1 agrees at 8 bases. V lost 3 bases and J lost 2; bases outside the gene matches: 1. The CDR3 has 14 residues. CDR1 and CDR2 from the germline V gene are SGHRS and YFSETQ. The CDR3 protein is CASSWTGSKNIQYF. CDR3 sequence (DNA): TGCGCCAGCAGCTGGACAGGGTCCAAAAACATTCAGTACTTC.

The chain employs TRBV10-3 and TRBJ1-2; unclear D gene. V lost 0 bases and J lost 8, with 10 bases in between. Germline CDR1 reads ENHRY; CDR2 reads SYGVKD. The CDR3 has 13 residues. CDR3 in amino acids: CAISESLRWGYTF. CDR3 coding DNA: TGTGCCATCAGTGAGTCCCTCCGCTGGGGCTACACCTTC.

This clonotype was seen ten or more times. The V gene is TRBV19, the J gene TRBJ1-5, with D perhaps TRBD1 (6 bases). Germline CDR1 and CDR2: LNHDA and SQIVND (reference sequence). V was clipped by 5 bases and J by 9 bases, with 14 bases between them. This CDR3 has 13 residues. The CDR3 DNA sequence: TGTGCCAGTAGTTCCAGGGGCCAGGGGCCCCAGCATTTT. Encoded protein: CASSSRGQGPQHF.

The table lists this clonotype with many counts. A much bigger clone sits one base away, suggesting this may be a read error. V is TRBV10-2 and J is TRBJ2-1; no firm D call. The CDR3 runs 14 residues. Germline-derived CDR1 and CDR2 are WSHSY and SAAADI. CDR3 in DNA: TGCGCCAGCAGTGCTACCGGGCCCAACAATGAGCAGTCCTTC. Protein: CASSATGPNNEQSF.

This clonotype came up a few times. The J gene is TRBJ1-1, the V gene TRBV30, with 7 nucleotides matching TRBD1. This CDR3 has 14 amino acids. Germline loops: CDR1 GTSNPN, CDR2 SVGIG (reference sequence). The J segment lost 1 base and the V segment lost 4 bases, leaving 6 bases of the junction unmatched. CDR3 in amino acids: CAWIARGWNTEAFF. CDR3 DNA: TGTGCCTGGATAGCCAGGGGGTGGAACACTGAAGCTTTCTTT.

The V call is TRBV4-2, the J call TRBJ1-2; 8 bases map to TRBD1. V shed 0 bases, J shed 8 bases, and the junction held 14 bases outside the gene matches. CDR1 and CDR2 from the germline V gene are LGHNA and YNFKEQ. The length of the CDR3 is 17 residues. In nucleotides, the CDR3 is TGTGCCAGCAGCCAAGATCTTGCCGGACAGGGTATATGGGGCTACACCTTC. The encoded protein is CASSQDLAGQGIWGYTF.

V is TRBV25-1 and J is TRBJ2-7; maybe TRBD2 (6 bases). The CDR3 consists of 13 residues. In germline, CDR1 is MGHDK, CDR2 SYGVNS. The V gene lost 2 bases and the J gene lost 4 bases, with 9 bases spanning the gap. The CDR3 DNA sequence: TGTGCCAGCAGTGAAGAACTAGCATACGAGCAGTACTTC. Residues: CASSEELAYEQYF.

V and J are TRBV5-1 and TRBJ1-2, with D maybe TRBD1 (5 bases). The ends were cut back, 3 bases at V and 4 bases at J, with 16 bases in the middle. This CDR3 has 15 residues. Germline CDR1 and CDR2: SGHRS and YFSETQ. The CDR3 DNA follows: TGCGCCAGCAGCTCAGGGACCGGTCCTAGCTATGGCTACACCTTC. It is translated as CASSSGTGPSYGYTF.

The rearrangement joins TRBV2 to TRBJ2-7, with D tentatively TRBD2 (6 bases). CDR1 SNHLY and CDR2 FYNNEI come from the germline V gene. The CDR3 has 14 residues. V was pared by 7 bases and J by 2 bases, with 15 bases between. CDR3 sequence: CASTRAGRTYEQYF. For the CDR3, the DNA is TGTGCCAGCACTCGGGCGGGACGGACCTACGAGCAGTACTTC.

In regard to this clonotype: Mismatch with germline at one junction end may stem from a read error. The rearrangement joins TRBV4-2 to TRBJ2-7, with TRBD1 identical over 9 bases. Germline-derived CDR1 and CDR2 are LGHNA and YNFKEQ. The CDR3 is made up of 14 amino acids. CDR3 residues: CAGSLGTGQNEQYF. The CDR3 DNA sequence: TGTGCCGGCAGCTTAGGGACAGGGCAGAACGAGCAGTACTTC.